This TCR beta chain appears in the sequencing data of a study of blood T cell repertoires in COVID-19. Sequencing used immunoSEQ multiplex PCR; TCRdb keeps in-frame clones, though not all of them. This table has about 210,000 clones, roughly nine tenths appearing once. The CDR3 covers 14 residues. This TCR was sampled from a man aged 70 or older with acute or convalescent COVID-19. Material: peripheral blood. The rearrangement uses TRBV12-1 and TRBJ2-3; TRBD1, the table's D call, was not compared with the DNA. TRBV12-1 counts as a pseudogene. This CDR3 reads CARTYRQLTDTQYF. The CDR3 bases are TGTGCCAGGACCTACAGGCAGCTAACAGATACGCAGTATTTT.